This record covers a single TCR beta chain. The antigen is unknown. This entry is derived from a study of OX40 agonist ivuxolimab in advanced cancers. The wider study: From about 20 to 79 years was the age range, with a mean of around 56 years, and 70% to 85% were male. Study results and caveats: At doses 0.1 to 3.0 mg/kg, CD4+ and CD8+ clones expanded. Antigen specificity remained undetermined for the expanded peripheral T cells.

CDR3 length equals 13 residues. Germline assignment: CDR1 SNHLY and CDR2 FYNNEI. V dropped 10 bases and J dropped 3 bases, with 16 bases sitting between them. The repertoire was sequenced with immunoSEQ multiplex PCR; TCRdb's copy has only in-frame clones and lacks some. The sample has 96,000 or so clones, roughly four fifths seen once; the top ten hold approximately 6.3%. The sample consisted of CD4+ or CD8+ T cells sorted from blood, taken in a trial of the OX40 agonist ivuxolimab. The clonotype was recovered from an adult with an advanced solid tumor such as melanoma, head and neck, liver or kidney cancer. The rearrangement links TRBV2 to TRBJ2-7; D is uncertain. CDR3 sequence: CAIVTENFYEQYF. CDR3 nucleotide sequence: TGTGCCATCGTGACGGAAAACTTCTACGAGCAGTACTTC.